The clone carrying this T cell receptor beta chain was recorded a few times. What it binds is not known. The CDR3 is 16 residues long. Germline CDR1 LGHNA, CDR2 YSLEER. Germline trimming cut 3 bases from V and 8 bases from J; bases unmatched to any gene: 7. RNA transcripts provided the source from which TCR beta CDR3 regions were amplified. TCR CDR3 regions were first amplified by RT-PCR with HTBI primers. TCRdb re-analysed the multiplex PCR reads in MiXCR, keeping a single row per CDR3 protein. The table lists over 700,000 distinct CDR3 sequences, around 38% of them singletons. Uncontrolled infection, other autoimmune disease, pregnancy or lactation disqualified patients from enrolment. Each diagnosis was grounded in clinical symptoms, serum thyroxine and TRAb, thyroid ultrasound, and orbital computed tomography. These data belong to a study of T cells in Graves' hyperthyroidism and ophthalmopathy.

Study-wide findings and caveats: Ophthalmopathy and stable hyperthyroidism were told apart by a 13 V-J model.

Sequenced material: blood. The TCR was taken from a young man with Graves' hyperthyroidism. The chain employs TRBV4-3 and TRBJ1-6; 10 nucleotides line up with TRBD1. The CDR3 sequence: CASSHGTGVGDSPLHF. The CDR3 coding sequence is TGCGCCAGCAGCCATGGGACAGGGGTCGGAGATTCACCCCTCCACTTT.